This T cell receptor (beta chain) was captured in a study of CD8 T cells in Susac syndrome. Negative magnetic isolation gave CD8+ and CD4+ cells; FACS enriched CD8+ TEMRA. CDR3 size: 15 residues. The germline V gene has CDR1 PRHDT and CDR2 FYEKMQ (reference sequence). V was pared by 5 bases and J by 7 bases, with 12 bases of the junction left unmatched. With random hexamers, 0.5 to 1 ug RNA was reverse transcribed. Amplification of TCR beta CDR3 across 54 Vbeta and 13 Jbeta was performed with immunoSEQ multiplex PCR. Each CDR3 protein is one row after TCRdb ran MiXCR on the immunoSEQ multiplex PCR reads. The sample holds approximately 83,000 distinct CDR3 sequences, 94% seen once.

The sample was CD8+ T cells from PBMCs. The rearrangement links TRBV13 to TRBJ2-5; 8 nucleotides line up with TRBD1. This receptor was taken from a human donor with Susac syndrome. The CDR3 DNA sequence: TGTGCCAGCAGCCCGCCTTCCGCAGGGGGCTCGACCCAGTACTTC. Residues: CASSPPSAGGSTQYF.